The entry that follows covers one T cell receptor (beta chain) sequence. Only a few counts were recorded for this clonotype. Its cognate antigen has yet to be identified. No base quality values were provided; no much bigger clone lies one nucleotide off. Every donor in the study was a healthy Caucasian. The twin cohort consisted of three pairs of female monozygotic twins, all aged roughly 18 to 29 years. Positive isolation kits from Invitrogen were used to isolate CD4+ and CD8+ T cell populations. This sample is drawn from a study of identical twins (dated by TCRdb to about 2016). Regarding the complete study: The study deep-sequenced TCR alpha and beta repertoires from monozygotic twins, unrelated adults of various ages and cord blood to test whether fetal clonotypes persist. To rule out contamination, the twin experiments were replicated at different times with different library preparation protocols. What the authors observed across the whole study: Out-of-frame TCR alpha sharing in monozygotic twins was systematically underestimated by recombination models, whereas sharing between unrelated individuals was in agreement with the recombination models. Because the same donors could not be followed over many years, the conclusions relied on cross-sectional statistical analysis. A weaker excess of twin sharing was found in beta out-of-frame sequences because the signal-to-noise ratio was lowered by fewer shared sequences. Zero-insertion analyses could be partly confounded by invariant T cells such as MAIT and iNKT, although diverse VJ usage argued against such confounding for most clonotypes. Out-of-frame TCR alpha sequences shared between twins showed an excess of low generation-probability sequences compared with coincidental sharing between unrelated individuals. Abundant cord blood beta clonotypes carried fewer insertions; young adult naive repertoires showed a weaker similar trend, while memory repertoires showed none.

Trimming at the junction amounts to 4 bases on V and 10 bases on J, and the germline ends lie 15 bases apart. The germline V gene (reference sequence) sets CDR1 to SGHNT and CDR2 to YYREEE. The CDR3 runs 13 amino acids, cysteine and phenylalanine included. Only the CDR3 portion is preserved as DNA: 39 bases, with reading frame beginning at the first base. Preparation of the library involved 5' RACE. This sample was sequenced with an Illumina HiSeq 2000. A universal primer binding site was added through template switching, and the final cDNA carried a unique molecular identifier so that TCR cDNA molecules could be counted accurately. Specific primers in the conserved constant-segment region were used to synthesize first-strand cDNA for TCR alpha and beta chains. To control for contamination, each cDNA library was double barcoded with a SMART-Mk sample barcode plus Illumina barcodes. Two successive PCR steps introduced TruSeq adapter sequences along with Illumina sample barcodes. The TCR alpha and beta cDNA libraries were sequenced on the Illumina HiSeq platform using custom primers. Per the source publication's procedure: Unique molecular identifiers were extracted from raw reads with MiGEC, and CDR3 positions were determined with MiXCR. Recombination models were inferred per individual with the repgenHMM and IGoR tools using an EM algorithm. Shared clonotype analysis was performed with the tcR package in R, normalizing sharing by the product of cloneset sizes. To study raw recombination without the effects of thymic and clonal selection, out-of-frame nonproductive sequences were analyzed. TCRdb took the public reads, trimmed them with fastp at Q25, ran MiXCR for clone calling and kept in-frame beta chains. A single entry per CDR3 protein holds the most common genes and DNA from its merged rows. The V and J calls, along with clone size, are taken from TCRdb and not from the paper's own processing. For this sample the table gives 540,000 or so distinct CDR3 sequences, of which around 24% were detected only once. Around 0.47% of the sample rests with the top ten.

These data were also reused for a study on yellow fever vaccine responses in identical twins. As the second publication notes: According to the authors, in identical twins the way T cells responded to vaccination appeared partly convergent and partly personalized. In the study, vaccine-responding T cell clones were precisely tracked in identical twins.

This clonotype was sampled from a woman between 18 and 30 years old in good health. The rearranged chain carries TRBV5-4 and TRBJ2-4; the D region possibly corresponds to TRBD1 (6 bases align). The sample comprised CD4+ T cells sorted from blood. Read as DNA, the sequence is TGTGCCAGCAGCGGAAGATCAGGGGAAATTCAGTACTTC. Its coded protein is CASSGRSGEIQYF. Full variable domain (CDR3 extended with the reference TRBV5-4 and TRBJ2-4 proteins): ETGVTQSPTHLIKTRGQQVTLRCSSQSGHNTVSWYQQALGQGPQFIFQYYREEENGRGNFPPRFSGLQFPNYSSELNVNALELDDSALYLCASSGRSGEIQYFGAGTRLSVL.